This T cell receptor (beta chain) was sequenced for a study of graft-versus-host responses after intestinal transplantation. Method: immunoSEQ multiplex PCR; TCRdb's copy keeps in-frame clones and lacks some. The table includes tens of thousands of clones, around 92% detected once. This specimen was PBMCs, taken 98 days after intestinal transplantation. The receptor was derived from a human patient who received an intestinal transplant, so some T cells may come from the graft donor.

The CDR3 DNA follows: TGTGCCAGCAGTTTGTTTGGGGTGAGGGAGAATGAAAAACTGTTTTTT. As protein: CASSLFGVRENEKLFF. The chain is built from TRBV27 and TRBJ1-4; D is ambiguous. CDR1 and CDR2 from the germline V gene are MNHEY and SMNVEV (reference sequence). Trimming removed 3 bases from V and 5 bases from J, with 16 bases in between. This CDR3 is 16 amino acids long. The whole variable domain, remainder taken from reference TRBV27 and TRBJ1-4, is EAQVTQNPRYLITVTGKKLTVTCSQNMNHEYMSWYRQDPGLGLRQIYYSMNVEVTDKGDVPEGYKVSRKEKRNFPLILESPSPNQTSLYFCASSLFGVRENEKLFFGSGTQLSVL.